These 13 T cell receptor beta chains were all obtained from the same sample, sequenced in a study of long-term antiretroviral therapy in people with HIV. The authors ran the immunoSEQ assay, v3.0, at survey level. Assay: immunoSEQ multiplex PCR; the TCRdb copy retains only in-frame clones and omits some. The sample contains about 22,000 clones, about 80% of which appear only once. Sequences were derived from unsorted PBMCs, sampled 0.5 years before starting antiretroviral therapy. Receptor source: a man aged 40-55 years with HIV.

This chain connects TRBV6-5 to TRBJ1-1; TRBD1 aligns across 7 bases. The length of the CDR3 is 14 residues. Trimming took 4 bases from V and 4 from J; bases not matched to a gene: 6. Germline V lookup: CDR1 MNHEY, CDR2 SVGAGI. CDR3 in amino acids: CASSFNRGSTEAFF. CDR3 DNA sequence: TGTGCCAGCAGTTTCAACAGGGGTTCCACTGAAGCTTTCTTT.

This clone was recorded a few times. The V and J genes are TRBV27 and TRBJ1-6, with TRBD1 identical over 7 bases. Germline V gene data show CDR1 as MNHEY and CDR2 as SMNVEV (reference sequence). V trimming: 10 bases; J trimming: 4 bases; junction bases outside the gene matches: 4. The CDR3 loop spans 13 amino acids. CDR3 region: CATSGQYNSPLHF. CDR3 DNA sequence: TGTGCCACCTCGGGACAGTATAATTCACCCCTCCACTTT.

This chain connects TRBV7-3 to TRBJ2-3, with 7 bases identical to TRBD2. The V segment lost 5 bases and the J segment 1 base; nucleotides outside the gene matches: 9. The germline gives CDR1 SGHTA, CDR2 FQGTGA. CDR3 length: 16 amino acids. CDR3 sequence reads: CASSPDGTTRTDTQYF. DNA of the CDR3: TGTGCCAGCAGCCCGGATGGGACTACCCGCACAGATACGCAGTATTTT.

The chain employs TRBV7-9 and TRBJ1-1; D gene unclear. This CDR3 spans 12 amino acids. V was cut by 4 bases and J by 6 bases, with 9 bases left in between. Germline assignment: CDR1 SEHNR and CDR2 FQNEAQ (reference sequence). The CDR3 reads CASSYGIAEAFF. The CDR3 DNA follows: TGTGCCAGCAGCTATGGTATAGCTGAAGCTTTCTTT.

The rearrangement joins TRBV19 to TRBJ1-1, with a possible D match to TRBD1 (5 bases). The germline CDR1 and CDR2 sequences are LNHDA and SQIVND (reference sequence). The V end was cut by 3 bases, the J end by 5 bases, with 13 bases between. The CDR3 length is 14 residues. This chain's CDR3 is CASSIGGTLTEAFF. CDR3 nucleotides: TGTGCCAGTAGTATTGGCGGGACGTTGACTGAAGCTTTCTTT.

This chain connects TRBV5-1 to TRBJ2-7, with 10 positions matching TRBD1. The V and J ends lost 4 bases and 5 bases, in that order; junction bases with no gene match: 6. Per germline, CDR1 SGHRS and CDR2 YFSETQ. The CDR3 runs to 14 residues. The CDR3 coding sequence is TGCGCCAGCAGCCCGCGGACAGGGGGAGACGAGCAGTACTTC. This sequence encodes CASSPRTGGDEQYF.

V gene TRBV9 combines with J gene TRBJ1-1; 7 nucleotides agree with TRBD1. Germline assignment: CDR1 SGDLS and CDR2 YYNGEE. The CDR3 runs 14 residues. Trimming cost V 3 bases and J 6 bases; bases outside gene matches: 8. The chain's CDR3 is CASSAGTVYAEAFF. CDR3 sequence (DNA): TGTGCCAGCAGCGCCGGGACAGTTTACGCTGAAGCTTTCTTT.

This clone is labeled as medium-sized. This chain uses TRBV27 with TRBJ2-1; 7 bases agree with TRBD1. V trimming: 6 bases; J trimming: 0 bases; junction bases outside the gene matches: 11. Per germline, CDR1 MNHEY and CDR2 SMNVEV (reference sequence). CDR3 length: 17 residues. CDR3 sequence (DNA): TGTGCCAGCAGCCTCAAACCAGGGGGTATCTCCTACAATGAGCAGTTCTTC. It translates to CASSLKPGGISYNEQFF.

The rearrangement joins TRBV5-6 to TRBJ1-4, with D perhaps matching TRBD1 (6 bases). V lost 4 bases to trimming and J lost 7 bases, with 17 bases between them. The germline V gene has CDR1 SGHDT and CDR2 YYEEEE. The CDR3 has 15 amino acids. The CDR3 DNA reads TGTGCCAGCAGCCCAACAGGGAGTTTATCTGAAAAACTGTTTTTT. The encoded protein is CASSPTGSLSEKLFF.

This sequence joins TRBV5-1 and TRBJ1-4; a possible D gene is TRBD1 (6 bases). The CDR3 consists of 14 residues. Trimming left V 4 bases short and J 7 bases short, with 14 bases between. Looked up from germline, CDR1 is SGHRS and CDR2 is YFSETQ. Here the CDR3 DNA reads TGCGCCAGCAGCGACAGGCCCCGAAGTGAAAAACTGTTTTTT. It specifies CASSDRPRSEKLFF.

This clone was observed once. The V and J genes are TRBV9 and TRBJ1-6; 8 nucleotides agree with TRBD1. The CDR3 is made up of 15 amino acids. Germline V gene data show CDR1 as SGDLS and CDR2 as YYNGEE. The trim removed 4 bases at V and 10 bases at J, leaving 10 bases unmatched. The CDR3 region is CASSPRTGKGSPLHF. The CDR3, as DNA: TGTGCCAGCAGCCCCAGGACAGGGAAGGGGTCACCCCTCCACTTT.

The table lists this clone with a count of one. This sequence joins TRBV7-9 and TRBJ2-2; D perhaps matches TRBD1 (5 bases). The CDR3 contains 16 residues. The germline V gene encodes CDR1 SEHNR and CDR2 FQNEAQ (reference sequence). V was trimmed by 5 bases and J by 5 bases, leaving 18 bases between them. The CDR3 DNA is TGTGCCAGCAGCCGTAGGGGTACTGTCCTAACCGGGGAGCTGTTTTTT. Its translation: CASSRRGTVLTGELFF.

The chain combines TRBV5-1 with TRBJ2-7; tentative D call: TRBD1 (5 bases). Germline V gene data show CDR1 as SGHRS and CDR2 as YFSETQ. The CDR3 has 12 amino acids. With 0 bases removed from V and 6 bases from J, the gap between germline ends came to 7 bases. The CDR3 loop reads CASSLDRSEQYF. Written as DNA, the CDR3 is TGCGCCAGCAGCTTGGACAGGTCCGAGCAGTACTTC.